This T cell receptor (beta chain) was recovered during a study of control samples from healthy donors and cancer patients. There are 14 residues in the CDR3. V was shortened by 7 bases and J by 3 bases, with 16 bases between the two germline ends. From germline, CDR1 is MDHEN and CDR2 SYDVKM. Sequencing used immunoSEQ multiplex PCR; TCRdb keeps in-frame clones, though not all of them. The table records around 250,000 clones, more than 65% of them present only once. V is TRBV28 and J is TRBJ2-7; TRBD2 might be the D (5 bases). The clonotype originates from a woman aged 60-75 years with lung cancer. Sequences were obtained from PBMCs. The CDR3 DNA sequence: TGTGCCAGCAACCCCCCGGGAAATTTCTACGAGCAGTACTTC. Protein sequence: CASNPPGNFYEQYF.